The sequence of this T cell receptor beta chain was determined in a study of blood T cell repertoires in COVID-19. The V and J ends lost 6 bases and 5 bases, in that order; junction bases with no gene match: 11. The CDR3 is 15 amino acids. Germline lookup yields CDR1 MGHDK and CDR2 SYGVNS. Here immunoSEQ multiplex PCR was the method, and the copy in TCRdb shows in-frame clones only, minus some. The sample holds 180,000 or so clones, roughly nine tenths seen once. The TCR originated in a woman aged 60-70 years with COVID-19, enrolled during active disease. Source material: peripheral blood. The chain combines TRBV25-1 with TRBJ2-5, with 8 bases that match TRBD1. This CDR3 is CASRALTGVGETQYF. The DNA of the CDR3 is TGTGCCAGCAGGGCCCTGACAGGGGTGGGGGAGACCCAGTACTTC. Based on the CDR3 plus reference TRBV25-1 and TRBJ2-5, the full variable domain is EADIYQTPRYLVIGTGKKITLECSQTMGHDKMYWYQQDPGMELHLIHYSYGVNSTEKGDLSSESTVSRIRTEHFPLTLESARPSHTSQYLCASRALTGVGETQYFGPGTRLLVL.